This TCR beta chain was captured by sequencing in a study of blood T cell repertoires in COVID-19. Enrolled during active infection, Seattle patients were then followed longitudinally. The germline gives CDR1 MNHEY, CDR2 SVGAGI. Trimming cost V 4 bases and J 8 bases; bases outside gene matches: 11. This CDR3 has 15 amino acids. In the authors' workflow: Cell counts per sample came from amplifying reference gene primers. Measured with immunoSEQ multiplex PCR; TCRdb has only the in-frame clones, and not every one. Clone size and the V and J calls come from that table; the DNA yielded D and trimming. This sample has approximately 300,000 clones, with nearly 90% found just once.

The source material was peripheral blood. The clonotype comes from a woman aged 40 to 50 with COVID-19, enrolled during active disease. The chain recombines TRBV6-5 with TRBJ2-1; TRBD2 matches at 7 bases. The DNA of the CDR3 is TGTGCCAGCAGTTGGGGGGGGACGGGTGTCCATGAGCAGTTCTTC. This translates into CASSWGGTGVHEQFF.